The following is a T cell receptor beta chain sequence with its context. These data originate in a study of CD8+CD57+ T cells in acquired aplastic anemia. Whole-study context: Average CD4+ read depth in healthy donors was 11 million or so reads.

The template used for profiling TCR beta VDJ and CDR3 was genomic DNA. TCRdb itself ran the reads through MiXCR, one entry per CDR3 protein. The sample shows 200,000 to 250,000 distinct CDR3 sequences, roughly 33% of them seen only once. The sequenced sample was sorted CD4+, CD8+, or CD8+CD57+ T cells (not recorded which) from PBMCs. This sequence originates from a human donor in good health, serving as a control.

CDR3 sequence (DNA): TGTGCCAGCAGCCCACAAGTTGGGGGGTCTGAAGCTTTCTTT. Translating gives CASSPQVGGSEAFF. V usage is TRBV2 and J usage is TRBJ1-1; possibly TRBD1 for D (5 bases). This CDR3 spans 14 amino acids. V lost 6 bases and J lost 6, with 17 bases in between. Per the germline V gene, CDR1 is SNHLY and CDR2 is FYNNEI. The entire variable domain, with the rest obtained from reference TRBV2 and TRBJ1-1, is as follows: EPEVTQTPSHQVTQMGQEVILRCVPISNHLYFYWYRQILGQKVEFLVSFYNNEISEKSEIFDDQFSVERPDGSNFTLKIRSTKLEDSAMYFCASSPQVGGSEAFFGQGTRLTVV.